Presented here are 6 T cell receptor beta chains from one specimen sequenced in a study of cytomegalovirus exposure and HLA in healthy donors. PCR primers comprised 60 Vbeta and 13 Jbeta primers. Data came from immunoSEQ multiplex PCR; TCRdb stores just in-frame clones and leaves some out. The data contain more than 75,000 clones, approximately 84% of them singletons. Material: PBMCs. These receptors were taken from a woman between 18 and 29 years old in good health and CMV-seropositive.

The V call is TRBV6-6, the J call TRBJ1-5, with a possible D match to TRBD1 (6 bases). This CDR3 comprises 13 residues. The V end lost 6 bases, the J end lost 4 bases, and 10 bases lay between the germline ends. The germline V gene has CDR1 MNHNY and CDR2 SVGAGI (reference sequence). The CDR3 nucleotides read TGTGCCAGCAGCCTCCAGGGGAATCAGCCCCAGCATTTT. It encodes CASSLQGNQPQHF.

The chain carries TRBV6-1 and TRBJ2-7; D call uncertain. The V gene lost 8 bases and the J gene lost 6 bases, with 14 bases spanning the gap. Germline assignment: CDR1 MNHNS and CDR2 SASEGT. The CDR3 runs 12 residues. CDR3: CASYGVSFEQYF. CDR3 nucleotides: TGTGCCAGCTACGGAGTCAGTTTCGAGCAGTACTTC.

The chain has TRBV9 and TRBJ2-2; D call uncertain. This CDR3 has 12 residues. The germline CDR1 and CDR2 sequences are SGDLS and YYNGEE. Trimming shortened V by 1 base and J by 6 bases, and 4 bases separated the two germline ends. The CDR3 DNA is TGTGCCAGCAGCGTAAGCGCCGGGGAGCTGTTTTTT. Translated, it gives CASSVSAGELFF.

The J gene is TRBJ1-2, the V gene TRBV6-5; 7 nucleotides align to TRBD1. This CDR3 has 14 amino acids. V lost 0 bases, J lost 4 bases, and 2 bases stayed unmatched. Germline V gene lookup returns CDR1 MNHEY and CDR2 SVGAGI. CDR3 nucleotide sequence: TGTGCCAGCAGTTACTCGGGACAGTCCTATGGCTACACCTTC. Its protein product is CASSYSGQSYGYTF.

The chain couples TRBV19 to TRBJ1-6, with 7 bases matching TRBD1. The junction had 11 bases not matched to a gene; V was cut back by 4 bases and J by 8 bases. Germline V gene sequence: CDR1 LNHDA, CDR2 SQIVND (reference sequence). The CDR3 covers 16 residues. The CDR3 DNA is TGTGCCAGTAGTAAGGAGGCTGACAGGGAATATTCACCCCTCCACTTT. This translates into CASSKEADREYSPLHF.

The chain combines TRBV6-5 with TRBJ1-2; D is unresolved. The V end lost 6 bases, the J end lost 4 bases, and 12 bases lay between the germline ends. The CDR3 contains 13 residues. Germline V gives CDR1 MNHEY, CDR2 SVGAGI. CDR3 nucleotide sequence: TGTGCCAGCAGCTATGGACGGGGCTATGGCTACACCTTC. Translation: CASSYGRGYGYTF.